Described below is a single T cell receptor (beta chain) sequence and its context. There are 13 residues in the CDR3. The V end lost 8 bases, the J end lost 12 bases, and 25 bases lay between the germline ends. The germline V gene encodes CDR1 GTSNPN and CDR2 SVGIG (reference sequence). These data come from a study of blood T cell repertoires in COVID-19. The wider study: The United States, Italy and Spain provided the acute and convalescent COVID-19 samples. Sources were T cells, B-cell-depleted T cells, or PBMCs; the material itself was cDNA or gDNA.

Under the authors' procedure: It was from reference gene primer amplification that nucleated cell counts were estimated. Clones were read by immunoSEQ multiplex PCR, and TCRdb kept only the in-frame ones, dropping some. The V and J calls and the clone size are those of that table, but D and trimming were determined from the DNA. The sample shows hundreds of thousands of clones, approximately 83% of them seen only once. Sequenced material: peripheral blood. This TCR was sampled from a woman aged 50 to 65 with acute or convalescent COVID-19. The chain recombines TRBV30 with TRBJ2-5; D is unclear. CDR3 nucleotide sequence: TGTGCCGGAAAGGCTCCGCGGAAAATAGTCGAGTACTTC. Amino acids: CAGKAPRKIVEYF.